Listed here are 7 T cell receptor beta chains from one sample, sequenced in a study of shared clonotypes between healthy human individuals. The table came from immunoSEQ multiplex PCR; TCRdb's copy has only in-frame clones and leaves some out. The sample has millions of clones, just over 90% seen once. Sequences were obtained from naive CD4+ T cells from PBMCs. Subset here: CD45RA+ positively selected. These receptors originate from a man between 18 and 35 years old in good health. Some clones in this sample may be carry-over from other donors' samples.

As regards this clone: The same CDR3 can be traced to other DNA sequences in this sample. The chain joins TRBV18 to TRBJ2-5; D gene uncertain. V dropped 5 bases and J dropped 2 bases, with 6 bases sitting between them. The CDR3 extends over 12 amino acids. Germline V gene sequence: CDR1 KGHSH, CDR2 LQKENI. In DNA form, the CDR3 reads TGTGCCAGCTCATGGGAACAAGAGACCCAGTACTTC. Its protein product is CASSWEQETQYF.

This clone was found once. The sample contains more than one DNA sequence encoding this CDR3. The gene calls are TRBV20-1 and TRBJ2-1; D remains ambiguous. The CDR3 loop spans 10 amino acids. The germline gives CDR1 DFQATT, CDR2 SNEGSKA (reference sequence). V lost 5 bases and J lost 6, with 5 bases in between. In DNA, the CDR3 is TGCAGTGCTGTATTCAATGAGCAGTTCTTC. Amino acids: CSAVFNEQFF.

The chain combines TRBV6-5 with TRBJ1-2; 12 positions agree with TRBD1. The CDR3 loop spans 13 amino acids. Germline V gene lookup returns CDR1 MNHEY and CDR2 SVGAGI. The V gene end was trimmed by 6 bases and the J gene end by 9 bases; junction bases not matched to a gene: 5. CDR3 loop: CASSPGTGGRYTF. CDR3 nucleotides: TGTGCCAGCAGCCCCGGGACAGGGGGCCGCTACACCTTC.

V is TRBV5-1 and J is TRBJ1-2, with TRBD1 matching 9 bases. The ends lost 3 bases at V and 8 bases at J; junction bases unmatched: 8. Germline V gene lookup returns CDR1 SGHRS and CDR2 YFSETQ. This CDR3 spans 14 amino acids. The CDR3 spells CASSSITGGGGYTF. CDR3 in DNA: TGCGCCAGCAGCTCCATTACAGGGGGCGGCGGCTACACCTTC.

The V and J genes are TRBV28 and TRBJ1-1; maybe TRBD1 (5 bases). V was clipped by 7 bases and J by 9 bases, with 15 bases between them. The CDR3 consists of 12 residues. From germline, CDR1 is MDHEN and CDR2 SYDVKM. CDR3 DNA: TGTGCCAGCAACGGTGTCGGGGGGAAAGCTTTCTTT. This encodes CASNGVGGKAFF.

The CDR3 spells CASSPQGGPQDTQYF. CDR3 DNA: TGTGCCAGCAGTCCCCAGGGGGGACCTCAGGATACGCAGTATTTT. The chain employs TRBV27 and TRBJ2-3; tentative D call: TRBD1 (7 bases). Germline values: CDR1 MNHEY, CDR2 SMNVEV (reference sequence). V lost 5 bases and J 6 bases, leaving 18 bases between the germline ends. This CDR3 has 15 amino acids.

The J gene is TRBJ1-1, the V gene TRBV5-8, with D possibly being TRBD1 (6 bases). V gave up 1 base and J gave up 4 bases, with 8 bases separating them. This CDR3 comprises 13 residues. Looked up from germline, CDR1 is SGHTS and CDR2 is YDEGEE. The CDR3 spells CASSLKGGTEAFF. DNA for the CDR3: TGTGCCAGCAGCTTGAAGGGGGGCACTGAAGCTTTCTTT.